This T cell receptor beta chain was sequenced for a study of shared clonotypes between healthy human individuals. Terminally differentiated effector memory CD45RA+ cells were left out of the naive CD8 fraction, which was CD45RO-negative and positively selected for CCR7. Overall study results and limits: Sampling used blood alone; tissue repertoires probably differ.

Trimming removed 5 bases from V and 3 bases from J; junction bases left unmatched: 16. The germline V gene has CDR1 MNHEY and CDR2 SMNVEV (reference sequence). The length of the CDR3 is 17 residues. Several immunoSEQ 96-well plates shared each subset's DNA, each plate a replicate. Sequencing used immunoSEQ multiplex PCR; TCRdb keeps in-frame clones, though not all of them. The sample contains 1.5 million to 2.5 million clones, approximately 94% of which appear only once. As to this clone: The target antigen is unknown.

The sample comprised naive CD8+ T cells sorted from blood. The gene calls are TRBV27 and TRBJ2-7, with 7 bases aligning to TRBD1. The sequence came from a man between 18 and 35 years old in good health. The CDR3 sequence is CASSPETTGALVYEQYF. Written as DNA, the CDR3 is TGTGCCAGCAGTCCCGAAACCACAGGGGCCTTAGTCTACGAGCAGTACTTC.